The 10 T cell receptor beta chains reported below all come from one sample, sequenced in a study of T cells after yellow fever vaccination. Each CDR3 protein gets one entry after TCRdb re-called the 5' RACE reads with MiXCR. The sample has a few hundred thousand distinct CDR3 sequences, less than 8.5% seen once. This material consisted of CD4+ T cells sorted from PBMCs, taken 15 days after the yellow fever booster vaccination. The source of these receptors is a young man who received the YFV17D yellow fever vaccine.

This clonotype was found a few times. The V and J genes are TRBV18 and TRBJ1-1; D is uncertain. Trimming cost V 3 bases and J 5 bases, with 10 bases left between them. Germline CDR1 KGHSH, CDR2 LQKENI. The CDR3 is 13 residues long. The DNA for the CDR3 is TGTGCCAGCTCACCTTCCCTGCGAACTGAAGCTTTCTTT. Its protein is CASSPSLRTEAFF.

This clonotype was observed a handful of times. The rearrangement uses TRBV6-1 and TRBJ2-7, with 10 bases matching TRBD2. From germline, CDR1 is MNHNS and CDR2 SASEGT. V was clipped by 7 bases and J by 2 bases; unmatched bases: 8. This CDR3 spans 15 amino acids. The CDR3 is CASTTGLAFTYEQYF. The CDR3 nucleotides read TGTGCCAGCACCACGGGACTAGCGTTTACCTACGAGCAGTACTTC.

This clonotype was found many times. This CDR3 reads CASSLGREKLFF. The CDR3 DNA reads as TGTGCCAGCAGCTTGGGGAGGGAAAAACTGTTTTTT. The chain couples TRBV7-2 to TRBJ1-4; D is uncertain. The germline gives CDR1 SGHTA, CDR2 FQGNSA. The CDR3 spans 12 residues. Trimming removed 3 bases from V and 8 bases from J, with 7 bases in between.

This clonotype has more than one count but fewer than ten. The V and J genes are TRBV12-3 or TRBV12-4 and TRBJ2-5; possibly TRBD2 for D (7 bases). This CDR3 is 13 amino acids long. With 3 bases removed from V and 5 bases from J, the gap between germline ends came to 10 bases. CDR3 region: CASSFGGPETQYF. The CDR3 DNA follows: TGTGCCAGCAGTTTCGGGGGGCCGGAGACCCAGTACTTC.

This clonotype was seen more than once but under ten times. The CDR3 protein is CAISPDRGNTEAFF. The CDR3 DNA reads TGTGCCATCAGCCCCGACAGGGGGAACACTGAAGCTTTCTTT. The V and J genes are TRBV10-3 and TRBJ1-1, with 8 bases aligning to TRBD1. The V and J ends lost 6 bases and 1 base, in that order; junction bases with no gene match: 4. CDR1 and CDR2 from the germline V gene are ENHRY and SYGVKD. CDR3 length: 14 amino acids.

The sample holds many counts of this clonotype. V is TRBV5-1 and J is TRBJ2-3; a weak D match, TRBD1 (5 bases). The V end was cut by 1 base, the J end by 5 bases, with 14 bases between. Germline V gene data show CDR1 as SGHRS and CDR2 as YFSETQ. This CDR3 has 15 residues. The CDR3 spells CASSLMTAPRDTQYF. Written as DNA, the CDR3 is TGCGCCAGCAGCTTGATGACAGCACCCAGAGATACGCAGTATTTT.

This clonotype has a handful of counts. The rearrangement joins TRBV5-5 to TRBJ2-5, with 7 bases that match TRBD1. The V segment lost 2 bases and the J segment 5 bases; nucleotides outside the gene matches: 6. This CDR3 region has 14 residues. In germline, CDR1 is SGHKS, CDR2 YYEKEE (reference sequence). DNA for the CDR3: TGTGCCAGCAGCTTACAGGGGCCCTGGGAGACCCAGTACTTC. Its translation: CASSLQGPWETQYF. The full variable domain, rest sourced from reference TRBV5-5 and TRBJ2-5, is DAGVTQSPTHLIKTRGQQVTLRCSPISGHKSVSWYQQVLGQGPQFIFQYYEKEERGRGNFPDRFSARQFPNYSSELNVNALLLGDSALYLCASSLQGPWETQYFGPGTRLLVL.

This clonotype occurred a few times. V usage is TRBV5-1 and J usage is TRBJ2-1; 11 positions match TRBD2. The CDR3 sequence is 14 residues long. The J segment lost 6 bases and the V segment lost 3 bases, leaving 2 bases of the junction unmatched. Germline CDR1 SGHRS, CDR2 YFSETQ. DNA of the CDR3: TGCGCCAGCAGCTCTAGCGGGAGGATCAATGAGCAGTTCTTC. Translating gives CASSSSGRINEQFF. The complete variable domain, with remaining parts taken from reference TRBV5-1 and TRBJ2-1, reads KAGVTQTPRYLIKTRGQQVTLSCSPISGHRSVSWYQQTPGQGLQFLFEYFSETQRNKGNFPGRFSGRQFSNSRSEMNVSTLELGDSALYLCASSSSGRINEQFFGPGTRLTVL.

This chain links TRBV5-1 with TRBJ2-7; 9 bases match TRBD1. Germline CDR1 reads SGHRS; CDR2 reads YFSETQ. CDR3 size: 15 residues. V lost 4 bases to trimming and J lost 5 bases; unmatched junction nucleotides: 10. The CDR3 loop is CASSAAGQGGNEQYF. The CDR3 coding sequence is TGCGCCAGCAGCGCCGCGGGACAGGGTGGGAACGAGCAGTACTTC.

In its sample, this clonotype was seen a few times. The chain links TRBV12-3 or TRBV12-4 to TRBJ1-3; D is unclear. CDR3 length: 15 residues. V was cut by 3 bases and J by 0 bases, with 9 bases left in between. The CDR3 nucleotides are TGTGCCAGCAGTTTCGGACGCAGCTCTGGAAACACCATATATTTT. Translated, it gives CASSFGRSSGNTIYF.